The TCR beta chain described here comes from a study of blood T cell repertoires in COVID-19 (dated by TCRdb to 2018 to 2021). With regard to the full study: The collaborator samples originated in the United States, Italy and Spain and spanned the acute and convalescent phases of COVID-19. The material from the prospective study consisted of cDNA or gDNA derived from T cells, B-cell-depleted T cells, or PBMCs. Subjects who had been exposed to COVID-19, were actively infected with it, or had recovered from it provided the deeply sampled blood TCRbeta repertoires that made up the dataset. The repertoires were made available in a free public database intended to serve as a resource for research on the immune response to SARS-CoV-2. The samples were drawn from two sources: the first 160 participants of the ongoing ImmuneRACE study, and 1,000 to 1,500 subjects contributed by 6 global collaborators. A de-identified subject ID, COVID-19 status, age in years and sex were almost always included in the sample metadata. Where HLA class I and class II types were available, the types were taken from metadata supplied by the sample provider, not from assay-based typing. Findings and caveats that apply to the study as a whole: Clinical and demographic metadata were provided uncurated, with the amount varying by source and participant.

Trimming takes 2 bases off V and 4 bases off J; junction bases not matched to a gene: 6. Reading the germline V gene gives CDR1 KGHDR and CDR2 SFDVKD. Taken from cysteine to phenylalanine, the CDR3 has 16 residues. Only the CDR3 portion is preserved as DNA: 48 bases, with reading frame beginning at the first base. One collaborating source in Seattle enrolled patients during active infection and followed them longitudinally through the course of disease. Collaborating institutions collected whole blood in K2EDTA tubes following their own protocols. For TCRbeta analysis, collaborators shipped samples in one of three forms: frozen whole blood, isolated PBMCs, or DNA extracted from either of those sample types. The immunoSEQ Assay, a bias-controlled multiplex PCR, was used to amplify TCRbeta CDR3 regions from genomic DNA. On the authors' methods: The number of nucleated cells in each sample was estimated from the amplification of reference gene primers within the assay. To quantify the absolute abundance of each unique TCRbeta CDR3 rearrangement, sequence reads were collapsed and filtered. For each sample, productive Simpson clonality was calculated by taking the square root of Simpson's diversity index across productive rearrangements. The table was pulled from immuneACCESS by TCRdb, which kept in-frame rearrangements only. Such tables lose some clones; where checked, under half of the loss comes from unresolved V genes, and the rest has no known cause. V, J and clone size were drawn from that table, and D and trimming were deduced from the DNA. This sample has 200,000 to 250,000 clones in its table, and approximately 90% of those were observed once. The ten most abundant clones make up roughly a tenth of the sample.

As regards this clone: This clone's antigen is unknown. No much larger clone exists at a distance of one base, and base qualities are not known.

The chain links TRBV24-1 with TRBJ2-1; 8 nucleotides in the junction match TRBD1. What was sequenced was peripheral blood. This clonotype was obtained from a woman aged 45-59 years with COVID-19, enrolled during active disease. The CDR3 loop reads CATSDSRGRGYNEQFF. The nucleotides read TGTGCCACCAGTGATTCCAGGGGGCGCGGGTACAATGAGCAGTTCTTC.